What follows are 24 T cell receptor beta chains derived from one specimen sequenced in a study of cytomegalovirus exposure and HLA in healthy donors. The primer mix had 60 Vbeta and 13 Jbeta primers. Libraries were prepared by immunoSEQ multiplex PCR; TCRdb keeps only in-frame clonotypes and omits some of them. Here the sample spans more than 100,000 clones, roughly 66% being singletons. The sample was PBMCs. The origin of the receptors is a woman in her forties or fifties in good health and CMV-seronegative.

V gene TRBV5-1 combines with J gene TRBJ2-7, with TRBD2 identical over 11 bases. CDR3 length: 14 amino acids. Germline values: CDR1 SGHRS, CDR2 YFSETQ. V lost 2 bases and J lost 7; bases outside the gene matches: 5. The CDR3 DNA reads as TGCGCCAGCAGCTTTACTAGCGGGAGTGGTGAGCAGTACTTC. This codes for CASSFTSGSGEQYF. The full variable domain, in which reference TRBV5-1 and TRBJ2-7 provide the parts outside the CDR3, is KAGVTQTPRYLIKTRGQQVTLSCSPISGHRSVSWYQQTPGQGLQFLFEYFSETQRNKGNFPGRFSGRQFSNSRSEMNVSTLELGDSALYLCASSFTSGSGEQYFGPGTRLTVT.

The genes are TRBV9 and TRBJ1-1; possible D gene TRBD1, 6 bases. The CDR3 is made up of 14 amino acids. From germline, CDR1 is SGDLS and CDR2 YYNGEE. Deletions cut 4 bases from V and 4 bases from J, with 14 bases between. This CDR3 reads CASSQGFGGTEAFF. CDR3 sequence (DNA): TGTGCCAGCAGCCAGGGGTTTGGGGGCACTGAAGCTTTCTTT.

The gene calls are TRBV11-3 and TRBJ2-1; 7 bases map to TRBD2. This CDR3 is built from 13 residues. Germline V gene sequence: CDR1 SGHNT, CDR2 YENEEA. V lost 3 bases to trimming and J lost 6 bases; unmatched junction nucleotides: 2. The CDR3 region has the DNA TGTGCCAGCAGCTTCCGCGGGAGCAATGAGCAGTTCTTC. As protein: CASSFRGSNEQFF.

The V call is TRBV13, the J call TRBJ1-2; 12 bases are a match to TRBD1. Unmatched junction bases numbered 5, after V lost 1 base and J lost 2 bases. The CDR3 is made up of 17 amino acids. The germline V gene has CDR1 PRHDT and CDR2 FYEKMQ (reference sequence). CDR3 bases: TGTGCCAGCAGCTTAGCCCCTGGGACAGGGGGCAACTATGGCTACACCTTC. Translating it yields CASSLAPGTGGNYGYTF. The complete variable domain, with remaining parts taken from reference TRBV13 and TRBJ1-2, reads AAGVIQSPRHLIKEKRETATLKCYPIPRHDTVYWYQQGPGQDPQFLISFYEKMQSDKGSIPDRFSAQQFSDYHSELNMSSLELGDSALYFCASSLAPGTGGNYGYTFGSGTRLTVV.

The rearrangement links TRBV5-1 to TRBJ2-5, with D possibly matching TRBD1 (6 bases). The CDR3 runs to 13 residues. Germline CDR1 is SGHRS and CDR2 is YFSETQ. The V and J ends lost 2 bases and 2 bases respectively, with 7 bases between them. The CDR3 DNA follows: TGCGCCAGCAGCTTTACAGGGCAAGAGACCCAGTACTTC. Translation: CASSFTGQETQYF. The variable domain in full, completed from reference TRBV5-1 and TRBJ2-5, reads KAGVTQTPRYLIKTRGQQVTLSCSPISGHRSVSWYQQTPGQGLQFLFEYFSETQRNKGNFPGRFSGRQFSNSRSEMNVSTLELGDSALYLCASSFTGQETQYFGPGTRLLVL.

The rearrangement uses TRBV27 and TRBJ1-1, with 7 bases matching TRBD1. The germline gives CDR1 MNHEY, CDR2 SMNVEV (reference sequence). The CDR3 is made up of 17 amino acids. With 3 bases clipped from V and 1 base from J, the junction kept 11 bases outside the gene matches. DNA of the CDR3: TGTGCCAGCAGTTTGCGGGCGGGAAGGGGGCGGAACACTGAAGCTTTCTTT. Amino acid sequence: CASSLRAGRGRNTEAFF.

This clone occurred once. V and J are TRBV29-1 and TRBJ2-1; 10 bases are a match to TRBD2. This CDR3 spans 17 amino acids. The J segment lost 0 bases and the V segment lost 2 bases, leaving 7 bases of the junction unmatched. Germline V lookup: CDR1 SQVTM, CDR2 ANQGSEA. The CDR3 loop reads CSVELQREGPSYNEQFF. As DNA, the CDR3 is TGCAGCGTTGAACTACAGCGGGAGGGACCCTCCTACAATGAGCAGTTCTTC.

This clone came up a few times. The chain uses TRBV6-5 and TRBJ1-5; TRBD1 matches at 7 bases. Germline trimming cut 5 bases from V and 7 bases from J; bases unmatched to any gene: 5. The CDR3 runs 13 residues. Germline assignment: CDR1 MNHEY and CDR2 SVGAGI. The CDR3 protein is CASSTQGDQPQHF. For the CDR3, the DNA is TGTGCCAGCAGTACCCAGGGGGACCAGCCCCAGCATTTT.

The genes are TRBV7-2 and TRBJ2-7; 7 positions agree with TRBD1. This CDR3 spans 14 amino acids. With 5 bases clipped from V and 2 bases from J, the junction kept 6 bases outside the gene matches. Germline CDR1 is SGHTA and CDR2 is FQGNSA. The CDR3 bases are TGTGCCAGCAGCCCCCGGGACAGAACCTACGAGCAGTACTTC. This encodes CASSPRDRTYEQYF.

The chain links TRBV7-6 to TRBJ2-6; tentatively, D is TRBD1 (6 bases). V lost 1 base to trimming and J lost 2 bases, with 6 bases between them. The CDR3 length is 15 residues. Per the germline V gene, CDR1 is SGHVS and CDR2 is FNYEAQ. CDR3: CASSLDRAGANVLTF. The CDR3 region has the DNA TGTGCCAGCAGCTTAGACAGGGCTGGGGCCAACGTCCTGACTTTC.

This clone occurred once. In DNA, the CDR3 is TGTGCCAGCAGCGCTGCGCGGGCGTCGTGCCCCACCATGAACACTGAAGCTTTCTTT. Protein sequence: CASSAARASCPTMNTEAFF. V and J are TRBV21-1 and TRBJ1-1. TRBV21-1 is termed a pseudogene. CDR3 length: 19 amino acids.

In this sample, this clone turned up once. The J gene is TRBJ1-1, the V gene TRBV6-6, with a possible D match to TRBD1 (5 bases). There are 14 residues in the CDR3. Between the trimmed V and J ends, which lost 2 bases and 3 bases, there was a span of 10 bases. Per the germline V gene, CDR1 is MNHNY and CDR2 is SVGAGI (reference sequence). CDR3 amino acids: CASSYTRDYTEAFF. The CDR3 nucleotides read TGTGCCAGCAGTTACACCCGGGACTACACTGAAGCTTTCTTT.

The chain carries TRBV14 and TRBJ1-3; tentatively, D is TRBD1 (5 bases). There are 15 residues in the CDR3. Germline V gene data show CDR1 as SGHDN and CDR2 as FVKESK. The V end was cut by 5 bases, the J end by 4 bases, with 15 bases between. CDR3 amino acids: CASSARLGQGNTIYF. The CDR3 DNA reads TGTGCCAGCAGCGCCCGTTTGGGGCAAGGAAACACCATATATTTT.

The V and J genes are TRBV19 and TRBJ1-2; 7 bases fit TRBD1. Germline assignment: CDR1 LNHDA and CDR2 SQIVND (reference sequence). The length of the CDR3 is 15 residues. After removal of 4 bases from V and 10 bases from J, the junction contained 15 bases not matched to a gene. The CDR3 DNA follows: TGTGCCAGTAGTACCACGGGACAGCCTATTATAGTCTACACCTTC. Protein: CASSTTGQPIIVYTF. Complete variable domain (other parts from reference TRBV19 and TRBJ1-2): DGGITQSPKYLFRKEGQNVTLSCEQNLNHDAMYWYRQDPGQGLRLIYYSQIVNDFQKGDIAEGYSVSREKKESFPLTVTSAQKNPTAFYLCASSTTGQPIIVYTFGSGTRLTVV.

The rearrangement uses TRBV19 and TRBJ2-7; 11 positions agree with TRBD1. Germline lookup yields CDR1 LNHDA and CDR2 SQIVND (reference sequence). The CDR3 length is 15 residues. The V and J ends lost 3 bases and 5 bases, in that order; junction bases with no gene match: 6. In DNA form, the CDR3 reads TGTGCCAGTAGTATTGGACAGGGGGCGTCAAACGAGCAGTACTTC. It is translated as CASSIGQGASNEQYF.

This chain uses TRBV6-1 with TRBJ2-5; 7 nucleotides line up with TRBD1. Germline V gives CDR1 MNHNS, CDR2 SASEGT. The CDR3 has 13 amino acids. V lost 8 bases, J lost 3 bases, and 6 bases stayed unmatched. The CDR3 bases are TGTGCCAGCGGGCAAGGGGGCGAAGAGACCCAGTACTTC. Translation gives CASGQGGEETQYF.

V gene TRBV6-6 combines with J gene TRBJ2-7; weak D call: TRBD1 (6 bases). V was trimmed by 5 bases and J by 4 bases, leaving 9 bases between them. In germline, CDR1 is MNHNY, CDR2 SVGAGI (reference sequence). The CDR3 consists of 12 residues. The CDR3 spells CASSQQGYEQYF. The CDR3 DNA is TGTGCCAGCAGTCAACAGGGTTACGAGCAGTACTTC.

This clone appeared a few times. The chain uses TRBV7-2 and TRBJ1-6; D is uncertain. Germline lookup yields CDR1 SGHTA and CDR2 FQGNSA. Trimming cost V 1 base and J 4 bases, with 5 bases left between them. The CDR3 covers 14 residues. Here the CDR3 reads CASSLVRYNSPLHF. CDR3 sequence (DNA): TGTGCCAGCAGCTTAGTACGGTATAATTCACCCCTCCACTTT.

J is TRBJ2-6 and V is TRBV7-9; D not resolved. V was clipped by 5 bases and J by 0 bases, with 8 bases between them. The CDR3 is made up of 15 amino acids. Looked up from germline, CDR1 is SEHNR and CDR2 is FQNEAQ (reference sequence). CDR3 sequence (DNA): TGTGCCAGCAGCAACAGATACTCTGGGGCCAACGTCCTGACTTTC. Its protein product is CASSNRYSGANVLTF.

Only a few counts were recorded for this clone. This rearrangement joins TRBV5-4 to TRBJ1-2; TRBD1 matches 10 bases. This CDR3 has 16 residues. V was pared by 4 bases and J by 2 bases, with 8 bases of the junction left unmatched. Germline assignment: CDR1 SGHNT and CDR2 YYREEE (reference sequence). The CDR3 bases are TGTGCCAGCAGCCCTTCCGGGACAGGGGTGAACTATGGCTACACCTTC. Translation: CASSPSGTGVNYGYTF.

This clone was counted only a few times. This chain uses TRBV6-6 with TRBJ2-2, with D possibly TRBD1 on 6 matching bases. This CDR3 has 15 amino acids. Per germline, CDR1 MNHNY and CDR2 SVGAGI (reference sequence). Trimming removed 5 bases at V and 3 bases at J, with 13 bases between. The CDR3 coding sequence is TGTGCCAGCAGTACAACAGGGTTGGACACCGGGGAGCTGTTTTTT. Translated, it gives CASSTTGLDTGELFF.

The CDR3 sequence: CASSPGLAGNNEQFF. CDR3 DNA sequence: TGTGCCAGCTCACCAGGGCTAGCGGGAAACAATGAGCAGTTCTTC. This chain connects TRBV18 to TRBJ2-1, with 9 positions matching TRBD2. CDR1 is KGHSH and CDR2 is LQKENI in the germline V gene. This CDR3 has 15 amino acids. J was trimmed by 5 bases and V by 2 bases; bases with no gene match: 4.

V usage is TRBV28 and J usage is TRBJ1-4, with D possibly being TRBD1 (6 bases). Trimming pared 5 bases from V and 7 bases from J, leaving 26 bases between. Looked up from germline, CDR1 is MDHEN and CDR2 is SYDVKM. The CDR3 is 18 amino acids. CDR3 DNA: TGTGCCAGCAGTCCCTCTCTTGGACAGATCGCGCCTAGTGAAAAACTGTTTTTT. This sequence encodes CASSPSLGQIAPSEKLFF.

This clone appeared a few times. The rearrangement links TRBV7-2 to TRBJ2-7; no reliable D call. V gave up 1 base and J gave up 6 bases, with 13 bases separating them. CDR1 is SGHTA, CDR2 FQGNSA, per germline. CDR3 length: 14 residues. This chain's CDR3 is CASSLEWRGGEQYF. CDR3 bases: TGTGCCAGCAGCTTAGAGTGGAGAGGTGGCGAGCAGTACTTC.